The present entry profiles one T cell receptor (beta chain) with its context. This specimen comes from a study of CD8 T cells in Susac syndrome. The authors reverse transcribed roughly 0.5 to 1 ug RNA with random hexamers. Multiplex immunoSEQ PCR targeted 54 Vbeta and 13 Jbeta TCR beta segments. A single record per CDR3 protein comes from TCRdb applying MiXCR to the immunoSEQ multiplex PCR reads. The sample carries approximately 220,000 distinct CDR3 sequences, around 93% recorded once. Germline-derived CDR1 and CDR2 are SQVTM and ANQGSEA. This CDR3 region has 13 residues. Trimming took 4 bases from V and 7 from J, leaving 14 bases between them.

What was sequenced was CD4+ T cells from PBMCs. The sequence was collected from a human donor with multiple sclerosis. This chain joins TRBV29-1 and TRBJ2-1, with D perhaps assigned TRBD1 or TRBD2 (5 bases each). This chain's CDR3 is CSVGGTGLNEQFF. The CDR3 DNA follows: TGCAGCGTTGGTGGGACGGGGCTTAATGAGCAGTTCTTC.